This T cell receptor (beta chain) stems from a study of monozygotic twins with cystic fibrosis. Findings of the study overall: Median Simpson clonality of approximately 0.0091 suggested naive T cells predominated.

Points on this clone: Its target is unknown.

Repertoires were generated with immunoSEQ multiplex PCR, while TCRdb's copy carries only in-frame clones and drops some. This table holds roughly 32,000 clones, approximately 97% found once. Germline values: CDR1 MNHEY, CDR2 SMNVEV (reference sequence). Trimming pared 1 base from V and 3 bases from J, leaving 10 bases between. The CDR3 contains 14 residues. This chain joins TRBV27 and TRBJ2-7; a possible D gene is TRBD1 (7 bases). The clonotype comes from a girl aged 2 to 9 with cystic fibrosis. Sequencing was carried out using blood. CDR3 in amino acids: CASSLYRGGYEQYF. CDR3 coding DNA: TGTGCCAGCAGTTTATACAGGGGAGGCTACGAGCAGTACTTC.